The clone carrying this T cell receptor (beta chain) turned up a few times. The antigen remains undetermined. This CDR3 has 17 amino acids. CDR1 MDHEN and CDR2 SYDVKM come from the germline V gene. Trimming pared 4 bases from V and 5 bases from J, leaving 21 bases between. These data are taken from a study of identical twins. Study outcomes and limitations: Out-of-frame alpha sequences shared by twins were enriched for low generation probability. A lower insertion count was a feature of abundant cord blood beta clonotypes, with no such feature in memory repertoires. Less excess twin sharing appeared in beta out-of-frame sequences.

After template switching added a universal primer site, the resulting cDNA carried unique molecular identifiers. From the 5' RACE reads, TCRdb called clonotypes with MiXCR, one entry per CDR3 protein. Among hundreds of thousands of distinct CDR3 sequences listed, about a fifth were seen once. The same specimen was also included in a second study, on yellow fever vaccine responses in identical twins.

This receptor was obtained from a young woman in good health. J is TRBJ1-3 and V is TRBV28, with a possible D match to TRBD1 (5 bases). The sequencing input was CD4+ T cells sorted from blood. CDR3 amino acids: CASSSGAGKGLRNTIYF. The DNA for the CDR3 is TGTGCCAGCAGTTCCGGCGCGGGGAAGGGACTACGAAACACCATATATTTT.